The T cell receptor (beta chain) described here comes from a study of T cells in localized non-small cell lung cancer. General study points: Median 57 top-100 tumor clones were shared with paired adjacent lung.

Germline CDR1 and CDR2: SGHNT and YENEEA. CDR3 length: 14 residues. The V gene end was trimmed by 1 base and the J gene end by 11 bases; junction bases not matched to a gene: 7. About this clone: Its antigen is unidentified.

Profiled with immunoSEQ multiplex PCR; TCRdb holds only in-frame clones, not every one. This repertoire shows 20,000 to 25,000 clones, under 90% found once; its top ten account for more than 20%. This sequence joins TRBV11-3 and TRBJ2-3; 9 positions match TRBD2. This sequence was found in a man aged 40 to 70 with stage I squamous cell lung carcinoma. Sequencing was performed on peripheral blood, taken before any cancer treatment. This chain's CDR3 is CASSLVGSGGWQYF. The CDR3 bases are TGTGCCAGCAGCTTAGTAGGTAGCGGGGGTTGGCAGTATTTT.